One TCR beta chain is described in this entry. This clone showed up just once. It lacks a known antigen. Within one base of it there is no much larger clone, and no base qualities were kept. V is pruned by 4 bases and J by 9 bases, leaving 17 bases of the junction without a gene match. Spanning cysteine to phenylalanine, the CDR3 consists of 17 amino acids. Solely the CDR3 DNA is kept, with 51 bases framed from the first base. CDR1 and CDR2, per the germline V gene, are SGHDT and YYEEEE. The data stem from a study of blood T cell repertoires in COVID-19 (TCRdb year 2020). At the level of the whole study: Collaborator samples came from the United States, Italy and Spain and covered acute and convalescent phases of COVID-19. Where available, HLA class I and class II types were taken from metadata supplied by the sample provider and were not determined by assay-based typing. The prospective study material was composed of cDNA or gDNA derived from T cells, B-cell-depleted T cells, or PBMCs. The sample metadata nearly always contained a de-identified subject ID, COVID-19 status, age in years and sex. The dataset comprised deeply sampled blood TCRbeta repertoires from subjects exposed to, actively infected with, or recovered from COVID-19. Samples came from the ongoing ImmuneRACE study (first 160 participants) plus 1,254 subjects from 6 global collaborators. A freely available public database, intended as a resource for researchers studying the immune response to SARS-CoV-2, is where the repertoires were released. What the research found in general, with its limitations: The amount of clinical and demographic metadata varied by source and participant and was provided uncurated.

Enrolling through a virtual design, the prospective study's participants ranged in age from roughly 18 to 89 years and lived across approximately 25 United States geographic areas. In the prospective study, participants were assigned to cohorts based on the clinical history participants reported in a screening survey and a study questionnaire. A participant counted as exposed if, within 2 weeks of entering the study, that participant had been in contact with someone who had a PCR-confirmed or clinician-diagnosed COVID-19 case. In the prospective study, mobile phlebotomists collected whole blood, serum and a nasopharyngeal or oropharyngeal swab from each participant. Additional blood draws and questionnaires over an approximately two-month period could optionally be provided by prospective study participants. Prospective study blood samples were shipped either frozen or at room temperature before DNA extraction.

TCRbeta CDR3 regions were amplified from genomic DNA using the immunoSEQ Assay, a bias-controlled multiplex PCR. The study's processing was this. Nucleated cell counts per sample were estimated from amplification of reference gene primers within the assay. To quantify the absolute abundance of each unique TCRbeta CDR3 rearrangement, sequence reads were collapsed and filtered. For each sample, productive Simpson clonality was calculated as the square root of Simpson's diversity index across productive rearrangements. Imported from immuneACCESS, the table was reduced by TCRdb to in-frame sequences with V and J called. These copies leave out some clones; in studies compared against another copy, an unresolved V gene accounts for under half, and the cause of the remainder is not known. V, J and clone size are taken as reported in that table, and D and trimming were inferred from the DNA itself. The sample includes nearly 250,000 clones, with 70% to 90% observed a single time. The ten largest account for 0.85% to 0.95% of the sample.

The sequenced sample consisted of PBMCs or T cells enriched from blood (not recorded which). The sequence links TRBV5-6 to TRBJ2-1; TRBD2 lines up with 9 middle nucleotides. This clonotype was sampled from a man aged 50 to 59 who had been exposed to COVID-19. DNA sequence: TGTGCCAGCAGCCCAGCGGGGGCGCGGGGGGGCCACACTGAGCAGTTCTTC. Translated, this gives CASSPAGARGGHTEQFF.